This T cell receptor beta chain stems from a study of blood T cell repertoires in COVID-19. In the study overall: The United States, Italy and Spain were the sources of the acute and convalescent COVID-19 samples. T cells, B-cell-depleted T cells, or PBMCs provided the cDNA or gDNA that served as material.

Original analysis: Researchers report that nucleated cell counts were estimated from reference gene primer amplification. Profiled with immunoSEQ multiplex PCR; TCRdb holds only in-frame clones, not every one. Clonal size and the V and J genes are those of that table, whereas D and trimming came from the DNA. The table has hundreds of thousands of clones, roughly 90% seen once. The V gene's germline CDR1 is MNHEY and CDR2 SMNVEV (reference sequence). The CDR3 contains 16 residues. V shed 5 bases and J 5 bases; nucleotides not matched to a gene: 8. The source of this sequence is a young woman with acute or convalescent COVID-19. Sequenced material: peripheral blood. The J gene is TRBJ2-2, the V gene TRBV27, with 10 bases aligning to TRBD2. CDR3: CASSRRTSGRTGELFF. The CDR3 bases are TGTGCCAGCAGTCGCAGGACTAGCGGTAGGACCGGGGAGCTGTTTTTT.